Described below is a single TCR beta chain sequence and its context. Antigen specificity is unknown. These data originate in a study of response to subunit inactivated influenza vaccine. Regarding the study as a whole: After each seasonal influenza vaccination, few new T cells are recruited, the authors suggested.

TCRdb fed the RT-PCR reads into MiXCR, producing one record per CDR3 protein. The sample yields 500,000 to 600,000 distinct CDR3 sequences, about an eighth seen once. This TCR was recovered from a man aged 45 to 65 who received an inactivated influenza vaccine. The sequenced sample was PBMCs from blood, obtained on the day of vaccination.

As DNA, the CDR3 is TGTGCCAGCAGTTCTACTAGAGGCGGGTTCACAGATACGCAGTATTTT. It yields the protein CASSSTRGGFTDTQYF. V and J are TRBV6-5 and TRBJ2-3; weak D call: TRBD2 (5 bases). Trimming took 4 bases from V and 2 from J, leaving 16 bases between them. Germline loops: CDR1 MNHEY, CDR2 SVGAGI. The CDR3 loop spans 16 amino acids.